The rows below give T cell receptor beta chains drawn from one sample of a study of graft-versus-host responses after intestinal transplantation. Profiled with immunoSEQ multiplex PCR; TCRdb holds only in-frame clones, not every one. Here the sample spans 85,000 to 100,000 clones, about 92% being singletons. Their cognate antigens are unknown. The material was unstimulated CD8+ T cells sorted from spleen or lymph node cells, obtained before intestinal transplant. All receptors come from a human donor who received an intestinal transplant. Each CDR3 is given with its conserved first and last residue. The D gene is left open where the match is weak. Expanded clones get a size class; other rows say once, few or many, or leave the size out.

d_call clone_size j_call v_call cdr3_aa cdr3_nt
TRBD1 - TRBJ1-1 TRBV9 CASSVVTGFEAFF TGTGCCAGCAGCGTAGTGACAGGGTTTGAAGCTTTCTTT
TRBD1 - TRBJ2-1 TRBV6-5 CASGTGAWNEQFF TGTGCCAGCGGGACAGGGGCTTGGAATGAGCAGTTCTTC
- - TRBJ2-3 TRBV5-6 CASSFGGQSYTDTQYF TGTGCCAGCAGCTTTGGAGGACAGAGCTACACAGATACGCAGTATTTT
- - TRBJ2-7 TRBV15 CATSVGRSSYEQYF TGTGCCACCAGCGTGGGTAGGAGCTCCTACGAGCAGTACTTC
- - TRBJ1-6 TRBV27 CASRQGAWNNSPLHF TGTGCCAGCAGGCAGGGTGCCTGGAATAATTCACCCCTCCACTTT
- - TRBJ1-2 TRBV7-9 CASSFPHEATPANYGYTF TGTGCCAGCAGCTTCCCTCATGAGGCGACCCCAGCTAACTATGGCTACACCTTC
- - TRBJ2-2 TRBV30 CAWQVASGELFF TGTGCCTGGCAAGTGGCCTCCGGGGAGCTGTTTTTT
- - TRBJ1-5 TRBV4-1 CASSQGSSSQPQHF TGCGCCAGCAGCCAAGGGAGCTCCTCTCAGCCCCAGCATTTT
- - TRBJ2-1 TRBV9 CASSVFGVSGEQFF TGTGCCAGCAGCGTTTTCGGTGTTTCGGGTGAGCAGTTCTTC
- - TRBJ1-2 TRBV7-2 CASSLPGANYGYTF TGTGCCAGCAGCTTACCGGGGGCTAACTATGGCTACACCTTC
TRBD1 - TRBJ2-7 TRBV7-9 CASSGDRGSYEQYF TGTGCCAGCAGCGGCGACAGGGGCTCCTACGAGCAGTACTTC
TRBD1 - TRBJ2-2 TRBV4-3 CASSQGTGDDTGELFF TGCGCCAGCAGCCAAGGCACAGGGGATGACACCGGGGAGCTGTTTTTT
TRBD1 - TRBJ1-1 TRBV4-1 CASSQDLLGQENTEAFF TGCGCCAGCAGCCAAGATCTCCTTGGACAGGAGAACACTGAAGCTTTCTTT
TRBD2 - TRBJ2-7 TRBV7-2 CASSLELAGGYEQYF TGTGCCAGCAGCTTAGAACTAGCGGGGGGCTACGAGCAGTACTTC
- - TRBJ2-7 TRBV5-1 CASSLGAGEQYF TGCGCCAGCAGCTTGGGGGCGGGCGAGCAGTACTTC
- - TRBJ2-3 TRBV7-8 CASTSFTGTDTQYF TGTGCCAGCACCTCATTCACGGGCACAGATACGCAGTATTTT
- - TRBJ1-2 TRBV19 CASSGRDMGYGYTF TGTGCCAGTAGTGGCCGGGACATGGGGTATGGCTACACCTTC
TRBD1 - TRBJ2-3 TRBV7-2 CASSLRTGAVDTQYF TGTGCCAGCAGCTTGAGGACAGGGGCGGTAGATACGCAGTATTTT
- - TRBJ2-3 TRBV5-6 CASSQSSESTDTQYF TGTGCCAGCAGCCAATCTAGCGAGAGCACAGATACGCAGTATTTT
TRBD1 - TRBJ2-3 TRBV19 CASSPPTGQGTDTQYF TGTGCCAGTAGTCCCCCAACGGGACAGGGAACAGATACGCAGTATTTT
- - TRBJ1-2 TRBV6-1 CASSEARGGANYGYTF TGTGCCAGCAGTGAAGCGCGAGGAGGAGCTAACTATGGCTACACCTTC
TRBD2 once TRBJ2-3 TRBV30 CAHSPAGTTDTQYF TGTGCCCACTCCCCAGCGGGGACCACAGATACGCAGTATTTT
TRBD1 once TRBJ2-3 TRBV19 CASSWTGTGVSNTQYF TGTGCCAGTAGCTGGACCGGGACAGGGGTTTCGAATACGCAGTATTTT
TRBD1 - TRBJ1-4 TRBV10-3 CAISESGTEIEKLFF TGTGCCATCAGTGAGTCGGGGACAGAGATCGAAAAACTGTTTTTT
- - TRBJ2-1 TRBV11-2 CASSLEVSSSAEQFF TGTGCCAGCAGCTTAGAGGTCTCTAGCTCGGCTGAGCAGTTCTTC
- few TRBJ1-2 TRBV6-5 CASSLQQGIGYTF TGTGCCAGCAGTTTACAACAGGGAATTGGCTACACCTTC
- - TRBJ2-7 TRBV5-6 CASSLLGEGYEQYF TGTGCCAGCAGCTTGCTCGGGGAAGGCTACGAGCAGTACTTC
- - TRBJ1-4 TRBV6-5 CASSYQMNGGEKLFF TGTGCCAGCAGTTACCAAATGAACGGGGGTGAAAAACTGTTTTTT
- - TRBJ2-2 TRBV7-2 CASSYEPGTTGELFF TGTGCCAGCAGTTACGAGCCGGGTACCACCGGGGAGCTGTTTTTT
- - TRBJ1-1 TRBV6-5 CASSYGGGENTEAFF TGTGCCAGCAGTTACGGGGGAGGGGAGAACACTGAAGCTTTCTTT
TRBD1 - TRBJ2-7 TRBV4-1 CASSHAGGAYEQYF TGCGCCAGCAGCCACGCAGGGGGCGCGTACGAGCAGTACTTC
TRBD2 once TRBJ2-2 TRBV27 CASSFGSAGAGELFF TGTGCCAGCAGTTTTGGGTCAGCGGGGGCCGGGGAGCTGTTTTTT
TRBD1 - TRBJ1-1 TRBV18 CASSPIGQGVGNTEAFF TGTGCCAGCTCACCCATAGGACAGGGTGTCGGGAACACTGAAGCTTTCTTT
TRBD1 - TRBJ2-1 TRBV7-9 CASSLTTGFNEQFF TGTGCCAGCAGCCTCACGACAGGGTTCAATGAGCAGTTCTTC
- - TRBJ1-6 TRBV4-3 CASSQGRGSYNSPLHF TGCGCCAGCAGCCAGGGAAGGGGAAGCTATAATTCACCCCTCCACTTT
TRBD2 - TRBJ2-3 TRBV4-3 CASSQGLAGDDTQYF TGCGCCAGCAGCCAAGGACTAGCGGGGGACGATACGCAGTATTTT
- - TRBJ1-2 TRBV12-5 CASGTDSSVLYGYTF TGTGCTAGTGGTACTGACAGCTCCGTACTCTATGGCTACACCTTC
- - TRBJ2-7 TRBV15 CATSRDRGLGNEQYF TGTGCCACCAGCAGAGATAGGGGACTCGGTAACGAGCAGTACTTC